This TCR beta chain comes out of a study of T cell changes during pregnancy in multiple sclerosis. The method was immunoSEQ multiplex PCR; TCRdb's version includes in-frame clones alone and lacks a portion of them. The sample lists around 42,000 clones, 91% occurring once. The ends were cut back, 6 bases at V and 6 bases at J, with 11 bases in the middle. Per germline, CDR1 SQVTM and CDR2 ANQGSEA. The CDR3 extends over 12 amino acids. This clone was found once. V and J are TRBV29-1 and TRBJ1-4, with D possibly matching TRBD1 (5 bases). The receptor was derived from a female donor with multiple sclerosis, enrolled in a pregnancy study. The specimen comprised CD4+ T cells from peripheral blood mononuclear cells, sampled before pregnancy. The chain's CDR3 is CSVARDDEKLFF. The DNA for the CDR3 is TGCAGCGTCGCGCGGGACGATGAAAAACTGTTTTTT.